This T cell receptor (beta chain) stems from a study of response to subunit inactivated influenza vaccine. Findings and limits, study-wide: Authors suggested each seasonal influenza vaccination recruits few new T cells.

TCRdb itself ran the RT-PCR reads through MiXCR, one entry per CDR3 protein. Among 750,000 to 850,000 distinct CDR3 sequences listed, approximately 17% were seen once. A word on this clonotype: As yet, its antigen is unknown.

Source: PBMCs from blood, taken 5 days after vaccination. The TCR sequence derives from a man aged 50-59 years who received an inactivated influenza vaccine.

CDR3 region: CASSYEEGADGYTF. The CDR3 coding sequence is TGTGCCAGCAGTTATGAGGAAGGGGCGGACGGCTACACCTTC. The V call is TRBV6-5, the J call TRBJ1-2; TRBD1 might be the D (5 bases). V was pared by 3 bases and J by 8 bases, with 16 bases between. Looked up from germline, CDR1 is MNHEY and CDR2 is SVGAGI. The CDR3 sequence is 14 residues long.